The clone carrying this T cell receptor beta chain showed up just a few times. The antigen is unknown. Germline V CDR1 and CDR2: MNHEY, SMNVEV (reference sequence). The junction had 10 bases not matched to a gene; V was cut back by 5 bases and J by 6 bases. The CDR3 loop spans 14 amino acids. The sample comes from a study of molecular identifiers for immune sequencing clone quantification. Overall study results and limits: For effector cells, clones above 20 RNA copies held over 99% of molecules; for naive cells, under 1%.

For bulk TCR libraries, previously described methods and listed TCR primers were used. One entry per CDR3 protein, called by TCRdb with MiXCR from the PCR reads. The sample carries more than 450,000 distinct CDR3 sequences, roughly a fifth recorded once. The sequencing input was naive CD8+ T cells from blood, with Jurkat cell RNA spiked in. Subset in this sample: FACS-sorted CD8+CD4-CCR7+CD45RA+ naive T cells. The clonotype was recovered from a human donor in good health. Some libraries in this study had Jurkat cell RNA spiked in. V is TRBV27 and J is TRBJ2-7; 7 bases match TRBD1. CDR3 nucleotides: TGTGCCAGCAGTCAAGGGACAGACCCTTTCGAGCAGTACTTC. This sequence encodes CASSQGTDPFEQYF.